Listed here is a single T cell receptor beta chain. This sample stems from a study of OX40 agonist ivuxolimab in advanced cancers. Clones were read by immunoSEQ multiplex PCR, and TCRdb kept only the in-frame ones, dropping some. The sample lists 20,000 to 25,000 clones; just under 75% were seen once. The CDR3 spans 15 residues. Deletions cut 9 bases from V and 0 bases from J, with 15 bases between. Germline CDR1 is LNHDA and CDR2 is SQIVND (reference sequence). Material: CD4+ or CD8+ T cells sorted from blood, obtained in a trial of the OX40 agonist ivuxolimab. This TCR came from an adult with an advanced solid tumor such as melanoma, head and neck, liver or kidney cancer. The V and J genes are TRBV19 and TRBJ1-5; D is uncertain. In DNA form, the CDR3 reads TGTGCCAGCAACCCGACGGGGAATAGCAATCAGCCCCAGCATTTT. Its translation is CASNPTGNSNQPQHF.